Following are 21 T cell receptor beta chains from one sample sequenced in a study of blood T cell repertoires in COVID-19. This table comes from immunoSEQ multiplex PCR, and its TCRdb copy is limited to in-frame clones, with some not included. Among over 300,000 clones listed, approximately 88% were seen once. Source material: PBMCs or T cells enriched from blood (not recorded which). These receptors originate from a woman in her 30s with acute COVID-19.

This sequence joins TRBV2 and TRBJ1-2; TRBD1 matches 7 bases. This CDR3 has 14 amino acids. V lost 3 bases, J lost 4 bases, and 5 bases stayed unmatched. CDR1 and CDR2 (germline): SNHLY, FYNNEI. CDR3 protein: CASSDSGGTYGYTF. In nucleotides, the CDR3 is TGTGCCAGCAGTGACTCAGGGGGTACCTATGGCTACACCTTC.

The rearrangement joins TRBV5-5 to TRBJ1-6, with no clear D. V lost 0 bases and J 7 bases, leaving 8 bases between the germline ends. The CDR3 is 14 residues long. CDR1 is SGHKS and CDR2 is YYEKEE in the germline V gene (reference sequence). The CDR3 region is CASSLVSVNSPLHF. CDR3 DNA: TGTGCCAGCAGCTTGGTTTCCGTCAATTCACCCCTCCACTTT.

This clone was seen a single time. The chain has TRBV7-2 and TRBJ1-1; TRBD1 aligns across 7 bases. V trimming: 5 bases; J trimming: 4 bases; junction bases outside the gene matches: 7. This CDR3 is 14 amino acids long. Germline CDR1 and CDR2: SGHTA and FQGNSA. The CDR3 loop reads CASSRNRGGTEAFF. The DNA for the CDR3 is TGTGCCAGCAGCAGGAACAGGGGTGGCACTGAAGCTTTCTTT.

This chain links TRBV5-6 with TRBJ1-2, with 7 bases identical to TRBD1. V was pared by 4 bases and J by 0 bases, with 6 bases of the junction left unmatched. Germline CDR1 is SGHDT and CDR2 is YYEEEE. The CDR3 sequence is 15 residues long. CDR3 nucleotide sequence: TGTGCCAGCAGCCCCACAGGGGCTACTAACTATGGCTACACCTTC. This gives the protein CASSPTGATNYGYTF.

This clone was observed a handful of times. V usage is TRBV19 and J usage is TRBJ2-1, with no clear D. The germline gives CDR1 LNHDA, CDR2 SQIVND (reference sequence). The CDR3 is 15 residues long. V was clipped by 5 bases and J by 6 bases, with 17 bases between them. This CDR3 reads CASSPFERSGNEQFF. In nucleotides, the CDR3 is TGTGCCAGTAGTCCCTTTGAGAGGAGTGGCAATGAGCAGTTCTTC.

This clone has a single count. CDR3 amino acids: CASSPQGSGGVNEQFF. CDR3 DNA: TGCGCCAGCAGCCCGCAGGGTAGCGGAGGGGTCAATGAGCAGTTCTTC. V and J are TRBV5-1 and TRBJ2-1; maybe TRBD2 (6 bases). The germline V gene has CDR1 SGHRS and CDR2 YFSETQ. The germline V and J ends were trimmed by 4 bases and 6 bases, with 20 bases remaining between them. This CDR3 has 16 residues.

The V and J genes are TRBV5-1 and TRBJ1-5; D gene unclear. CDR1 is SGHRS, CDR2 YFSETQ, per germline. The CDR3 covers 14 residues. V was clipped by 2 bases and J by 1 base, with 7 bases between them. The CDR3 DNA is TGCGCCAGCAGCTTCGACAACAGCAATCAGCCCCAGCATTTT. It encodes CASSFDNSNQPQHF. The full variable domain, with the rest looked up from reference TRBV5-1 and TRBJ1-5, is KAGVTQTPRYLIKTRGQQVTLSCSPISGHRSVSWYQQTPGQGLQFLFEYFSETQRNKGNFPGRFSGRQFSNSRSEMNVSTLELGDSALYLCASSFDNSNQPQHFGDGTRLSIL.

V gene TRBV2 combines with J gene TRBJ2-3, with 9 bases matching TRBD2. Germline V gives CDR1 SNHLY, CDR2 FYNNEI. V lost 6 bases and J lost 4; bases outside the gene matches: 8. The CDR3 runs to 15 residues. The CDR3 protein is CASRQGLARADTQYF. CDR3 sequence (DNA): TGTGCCAGCAGGCAAGGACTAGCGCGGGCAGATACGCAGTATTTT.

As to this clone: An end of the junction differs from the germline gene, which may be a read error. The V call is TRBV18, the J call TRBJ2-7; 7 bases map to TRBD1. Per the germline V gene, CDR1 is KGHSH and CDR2 is LQKENI. This CDR3 is 15 amino acids long. This CDR3 is CASSSPETGRYEQYF. DNA for the CDR3: TGTGCCAGCTCATCACCAGAGACAGGGAGATACGAGCAGTACTTC.

V is TRBV7-2 and J is TRBJ1-2, with TRBD1 identical over 10 bases. This CDR3 has 18 amino acids. Trimming removed 5 bases from V and 2 bases from J; junction bases left unmatched: 14. Germline CDR1 SGHTA, CDR2 FQGNSA. As DNA, the CDR3 is TGTGCCAGCAGCCCCTCGAACAGACAGGGGGCGATAAACTATGGCTACACCTTC. It translates to CASSPSNRQGAINYGYTF.

V and J are TRBV21-1 and TRBJ1-5; the D segment call TRBD1 is taken from the table without a DNA check. TRBV21-1 is labeled a pseudogene. This CDR3 contains 15 residues. CDR3 loop: CASTPSGRGNQPQHF. The CDR3 bases are TGTGCCAGCACCCCCTCGGGCAGGGGCAATCAGCCCCAGCATTTT.

The chain joins TRBV5-1 to TRBJ2-3; no clear D gene. This CDR3 has 12 amino acids. The germline CDR1 and CDR2 sequences are SGHRS and YFSETQ. Trimming left V 3 bases short and J 5 bases short, with 7 bases between. CDR3 sequence reads: CASSSPGDTQYF. CDR3 DNA sequence: TGCGCCAGCAGCTCCCCAGGAGATACGCAGTATTTT. The complete variable domain, with remaining parts taken from reference TRBV5-1 and TRBJ2-3, reads KAGVTQTPRYLIKTRGQQVTLSCSPISGHRSVSWYQQTPGQGLQFLFEYFSETQRNKGNFPGRFSGRQFSNSRSEMNVSTLELGDSALYLCASSSPGDTQYFGPGTRLTVL.

The chain couples TRBV19 to TRBJ2-3; 14 nucleotides agree with TRBD2. Germline values: CDR1 LNHDA, CDR2 SQIVND (reference sequence). The CDR3 length is 16 residues. Unmatched junction bases numbered 7, after V lost 11 bases and J lost 0 bases. This CDR3 is CAAGTSGGLSTDTQYF. The CDR3 nucleotides are TGTGCCGCAGGGACTAGCGGGGGCCTTAGCACAGATACGCAGTATTTT.

In this sample, this clone turned up once. The V and J genes are TRBV3-1 (or the pseudogene TRBV3-2) and TRBJ1-2; TRBD1 matches 9 bases. Germline V gene lookup returns CDR1 LGHDT and CDR2 YNNKEL (reference sequence). The CDR3 is 17 residues long. V shed 0 bases and J 6 bases; nucleotides not matched to a gene: 11. The CDR3 nucleotides read TGTGCCAGCAGCCAAGATAGTAAGGACAGGGGAGGGGATGGCTACACCTTC. This gives the protein CASSQDSKDRGGDGYTF.

The chain uses TRBV7-2 and TRBJ2-5, with D perhaps TRBD1 (5 bases). The CDR3 runs to 15 residues. Germline CDR1 and CDR2: SGHTA and FQGNSA. The ends were cut back, 1 base at V and 5 bases at J, with 14 bases in the middle. The CDR3 reads CASSLVGHWHETQYF. DNA of the CDR3: TGTGCCAGCAGCTTAGTTGGACACTGGCATGAGACCCAGTACTTC.

The table lists this clone with a few counts. The chain carries TRBV7-9 and TRBJ1-5; D unresolved. CDR3 size: 15 residues. The V end lost 3 bases, the J end lost 3 bases, and 12 bases lay between the germline ends. CDR1 and CDR2 (germline): SEHNR, FQNEAQ (reference sequence). The CDR3 protein is CASSFNGESNQPQHF. Written as DNA, the CDR3 is TGTGCCAGCAGCTTTAACGGGGAATCCAATCAGCCCCAGCATTTT. The variable domain in full, with the rest retrieved from reference TRBV7-9 and TRBJ1-5, is DTGVSQNPRHKITKRGQNVTFRCDPISEHNRLYWYRQTLGQGPEFLTYFQNEAQLEKSRLLSDRFSAERPKGSFSTLEIQRTEQGDSAMYLCASSFNGESNQPQHFGDGTRLSIL.

The chain is built from TRBV18 and TRBJ2-3, with unresolved D. The CDR3 loop spans 16 amino acids. The germline gives CDR1 KGHSH, CDR2 LQKENI. Trimming took 3 bases from V and 0 from J, leaving 13 bases between them. As DNA, the CDR3 is TGTGCCAGCTCACCTTCTATAGCCCCTAGCACAGATACGCAGTATTTT. Translated: CASSPSIAPSTDTQYF.

The rearrangement uses TRBV7-8 and TRBJ2-7; 8 positions match TRBD1. The length of the CDR3 is 14 residues. Germline V CDR1 and CDR2: SGHVS, FQNEAQ. V lost 5 bases to trimming and J lost 2 bases; unmatched junction nucleotides: 5. The CDR3 region is CASSSGQGPYEQYF. CDR3 nucleotides: TGTGCCAGCAGCAGTGGACAGGGCCCCTACGAGCAGTACTTC.

The CDR3 DNA sequence: TGTGCCAGCAGTCTAGGCACAGGGGGCTTCTACGAGCAGTACTTC. Encoded protein: CASSLGTGGFYEQYF. The chain is built from TRBV27 and TRBJ2-7; TRBD1 matches 9 bases. Germline V lookup: CDR1 MNHEY, CDR2 SMNVEV (reference sequence). The CDR3 runs to 15 residues. V shed 5 bases, J shed 3 bases, and the junction held 8 bases outside the gene matches.

J is TRBJ1-5 and V is TRBV24-1, with 7 positions matching TRBD1. The ends lost 2 bases at V and 5 bases at J; junction bases unmatched: 8. CDR1 is KGHDR, CDR2 SFDVKD, per germline. CDR3 size: 16 residues. The CDR3 nucleotides are TGTGCCACCAGTGATTCGGGGGACAGAATTTATCAGCCCCAGCATTTT. Its protein is CATSDSGDRIYQPQHF.

CDR3: CASSGGYGLRNQPQHF. Here the CDR3 DNA reads TGTGCCAGTAGTGGGGGGTACGGTCTAAGGAATCAGCCCCAGCATTTT. This chain joins TRBV19 and TRBJ1-5; tentative D call: TRBD1 (5 bases). The CDR3 is 16 amino acids. The V end was cut by 5 bases, the J end by 4 bases, with 18 bases between. CDR1 and CDR2 from the germline V gene are LNHDA and SQIVND (reference sequence).